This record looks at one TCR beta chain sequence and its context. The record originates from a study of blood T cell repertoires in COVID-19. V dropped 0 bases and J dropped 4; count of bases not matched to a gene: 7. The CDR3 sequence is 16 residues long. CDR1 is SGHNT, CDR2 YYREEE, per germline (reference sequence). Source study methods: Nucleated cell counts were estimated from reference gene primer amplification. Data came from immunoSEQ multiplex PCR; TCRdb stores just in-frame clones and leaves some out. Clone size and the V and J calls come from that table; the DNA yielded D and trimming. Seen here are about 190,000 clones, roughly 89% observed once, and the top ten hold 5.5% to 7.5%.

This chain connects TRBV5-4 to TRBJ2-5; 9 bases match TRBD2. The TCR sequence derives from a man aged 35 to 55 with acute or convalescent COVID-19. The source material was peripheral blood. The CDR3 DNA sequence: TGTGCCAGCAGCTTGGATCGCGGGGGGGCGCGAGAGACCCAGTACTTC. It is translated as CASSLDRGGARETQYF.